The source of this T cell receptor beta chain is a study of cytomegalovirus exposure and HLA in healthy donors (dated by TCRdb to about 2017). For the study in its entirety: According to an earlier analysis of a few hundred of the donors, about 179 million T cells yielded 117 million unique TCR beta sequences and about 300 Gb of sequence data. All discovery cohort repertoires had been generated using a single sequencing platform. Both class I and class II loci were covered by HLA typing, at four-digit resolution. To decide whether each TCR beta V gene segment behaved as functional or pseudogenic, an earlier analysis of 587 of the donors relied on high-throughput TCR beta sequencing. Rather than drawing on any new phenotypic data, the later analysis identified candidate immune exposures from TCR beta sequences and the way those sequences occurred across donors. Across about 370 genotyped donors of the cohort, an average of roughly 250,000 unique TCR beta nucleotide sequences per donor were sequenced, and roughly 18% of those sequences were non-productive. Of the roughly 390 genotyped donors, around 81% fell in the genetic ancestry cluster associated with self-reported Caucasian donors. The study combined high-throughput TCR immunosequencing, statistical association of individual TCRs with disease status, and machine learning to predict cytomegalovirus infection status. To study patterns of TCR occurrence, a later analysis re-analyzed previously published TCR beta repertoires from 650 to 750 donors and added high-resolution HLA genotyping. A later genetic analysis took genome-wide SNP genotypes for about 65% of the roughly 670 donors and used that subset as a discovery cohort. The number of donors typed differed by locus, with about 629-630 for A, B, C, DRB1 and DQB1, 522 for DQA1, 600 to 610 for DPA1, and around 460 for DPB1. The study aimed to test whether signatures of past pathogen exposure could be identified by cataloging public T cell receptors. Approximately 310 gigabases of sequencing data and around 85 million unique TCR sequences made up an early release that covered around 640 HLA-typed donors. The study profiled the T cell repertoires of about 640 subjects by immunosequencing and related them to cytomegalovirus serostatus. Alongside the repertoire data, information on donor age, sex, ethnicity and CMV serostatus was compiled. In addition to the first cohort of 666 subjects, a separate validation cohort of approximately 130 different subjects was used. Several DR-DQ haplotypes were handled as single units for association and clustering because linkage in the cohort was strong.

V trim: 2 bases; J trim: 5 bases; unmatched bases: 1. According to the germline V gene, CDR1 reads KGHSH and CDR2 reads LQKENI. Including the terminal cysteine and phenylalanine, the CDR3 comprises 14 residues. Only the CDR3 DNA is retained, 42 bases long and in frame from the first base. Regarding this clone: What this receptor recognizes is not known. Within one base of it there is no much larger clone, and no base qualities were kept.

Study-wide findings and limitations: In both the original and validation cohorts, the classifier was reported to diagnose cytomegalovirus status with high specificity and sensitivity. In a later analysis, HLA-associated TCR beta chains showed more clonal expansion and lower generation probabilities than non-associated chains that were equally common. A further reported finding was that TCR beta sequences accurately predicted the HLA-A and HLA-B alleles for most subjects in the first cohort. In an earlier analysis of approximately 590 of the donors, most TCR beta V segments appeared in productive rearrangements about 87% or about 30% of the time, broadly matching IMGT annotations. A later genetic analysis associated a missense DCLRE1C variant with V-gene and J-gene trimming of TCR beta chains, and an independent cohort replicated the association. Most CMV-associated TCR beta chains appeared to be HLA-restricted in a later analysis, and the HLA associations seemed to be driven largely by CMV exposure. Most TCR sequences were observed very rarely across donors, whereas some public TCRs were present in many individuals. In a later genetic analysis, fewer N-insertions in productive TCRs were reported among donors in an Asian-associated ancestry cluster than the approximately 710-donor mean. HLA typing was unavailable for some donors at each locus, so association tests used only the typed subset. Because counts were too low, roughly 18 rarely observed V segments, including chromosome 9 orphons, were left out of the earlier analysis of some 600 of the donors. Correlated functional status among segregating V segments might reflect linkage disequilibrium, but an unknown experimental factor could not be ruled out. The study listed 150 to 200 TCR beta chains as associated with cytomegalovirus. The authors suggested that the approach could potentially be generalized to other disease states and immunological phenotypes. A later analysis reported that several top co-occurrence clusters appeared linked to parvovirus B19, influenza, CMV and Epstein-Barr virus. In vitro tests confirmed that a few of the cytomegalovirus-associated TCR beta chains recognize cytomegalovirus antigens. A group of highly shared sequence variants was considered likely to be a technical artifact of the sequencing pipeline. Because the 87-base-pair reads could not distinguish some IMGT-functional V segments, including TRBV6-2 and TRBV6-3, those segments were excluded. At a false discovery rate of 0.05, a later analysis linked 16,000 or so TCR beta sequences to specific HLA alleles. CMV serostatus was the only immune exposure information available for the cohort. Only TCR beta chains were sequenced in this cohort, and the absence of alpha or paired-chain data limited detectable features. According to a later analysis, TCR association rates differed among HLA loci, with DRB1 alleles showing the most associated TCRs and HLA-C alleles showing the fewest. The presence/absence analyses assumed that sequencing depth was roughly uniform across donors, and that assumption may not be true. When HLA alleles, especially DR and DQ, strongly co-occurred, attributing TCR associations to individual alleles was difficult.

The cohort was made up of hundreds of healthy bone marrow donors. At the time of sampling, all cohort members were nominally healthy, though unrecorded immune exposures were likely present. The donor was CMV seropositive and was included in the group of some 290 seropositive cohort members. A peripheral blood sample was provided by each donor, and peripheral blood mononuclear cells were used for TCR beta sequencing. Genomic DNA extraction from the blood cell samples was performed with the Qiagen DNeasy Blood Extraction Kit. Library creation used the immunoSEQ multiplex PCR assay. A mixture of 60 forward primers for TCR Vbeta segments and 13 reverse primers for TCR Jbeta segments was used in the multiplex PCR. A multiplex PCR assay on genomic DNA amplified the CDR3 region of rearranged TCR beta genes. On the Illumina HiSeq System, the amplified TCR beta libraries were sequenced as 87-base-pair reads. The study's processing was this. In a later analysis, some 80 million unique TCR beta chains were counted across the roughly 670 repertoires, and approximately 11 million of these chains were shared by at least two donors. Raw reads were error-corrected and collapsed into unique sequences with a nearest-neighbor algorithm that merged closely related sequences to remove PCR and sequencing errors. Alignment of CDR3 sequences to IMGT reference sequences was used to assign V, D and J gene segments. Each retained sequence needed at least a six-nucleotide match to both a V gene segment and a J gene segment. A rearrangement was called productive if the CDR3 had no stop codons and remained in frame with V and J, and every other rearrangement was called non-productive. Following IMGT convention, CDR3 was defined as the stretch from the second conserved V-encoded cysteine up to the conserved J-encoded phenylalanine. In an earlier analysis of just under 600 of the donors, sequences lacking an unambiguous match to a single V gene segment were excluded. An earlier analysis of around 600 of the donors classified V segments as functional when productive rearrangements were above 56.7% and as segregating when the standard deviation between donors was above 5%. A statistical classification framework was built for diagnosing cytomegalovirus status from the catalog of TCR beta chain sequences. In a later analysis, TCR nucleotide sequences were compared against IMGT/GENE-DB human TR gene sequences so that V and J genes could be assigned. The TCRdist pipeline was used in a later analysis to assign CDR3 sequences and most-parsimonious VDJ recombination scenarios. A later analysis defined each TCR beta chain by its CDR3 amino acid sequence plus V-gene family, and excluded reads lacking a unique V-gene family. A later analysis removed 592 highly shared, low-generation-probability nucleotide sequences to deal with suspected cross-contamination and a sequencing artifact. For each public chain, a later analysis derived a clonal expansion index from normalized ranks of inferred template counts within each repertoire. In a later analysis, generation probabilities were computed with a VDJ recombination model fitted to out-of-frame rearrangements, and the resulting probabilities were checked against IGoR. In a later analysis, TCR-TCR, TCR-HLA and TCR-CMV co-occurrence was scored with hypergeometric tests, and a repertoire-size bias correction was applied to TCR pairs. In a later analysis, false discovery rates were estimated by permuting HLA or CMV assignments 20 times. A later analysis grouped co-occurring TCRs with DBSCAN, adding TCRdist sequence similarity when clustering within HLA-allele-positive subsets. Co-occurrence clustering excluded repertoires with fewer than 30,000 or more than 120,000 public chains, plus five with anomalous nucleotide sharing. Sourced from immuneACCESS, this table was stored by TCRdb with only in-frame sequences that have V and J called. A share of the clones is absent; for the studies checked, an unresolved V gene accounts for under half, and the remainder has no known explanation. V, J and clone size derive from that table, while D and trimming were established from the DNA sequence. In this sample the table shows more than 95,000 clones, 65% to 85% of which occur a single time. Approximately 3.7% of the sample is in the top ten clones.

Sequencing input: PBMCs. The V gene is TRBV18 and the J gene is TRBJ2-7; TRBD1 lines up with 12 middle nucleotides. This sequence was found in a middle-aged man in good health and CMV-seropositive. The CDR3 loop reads CASSPGTGGHEQYF. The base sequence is TGTGCCAGCTCACCAGGGACAGGGGGCCACGAGCAGTACTTC.